A single sample is the source of the 9 T cell receptor beta chains below, sequenced in a study of CD8 T cells in ankylosing spondylitis. From the 5' RACE reads, TCRdb called clonotypes with MiXCR, one entry per CDR3 protein. The table includes approximately 35,000 distinct CDR3 sequences, 13% to 15% detected once. The sequenced material came from blood. The receptors were gathered from a male donor with ankylosing spondylitis or in good health (not recorded which).

The rearrangement joins TRBV28 to TRBJ2-5; D is unresolved. Germline V lookup: CDR1 MDHEN, CDR2 SYDVKM. The V end lost 6 bases, the J end lost 1 base, and 9 bases lay between the germline ends. The CDR3 consists of 13 residues. DNA of the CDR3: TGTGCCAGCAGGCGTAGAGTCCAAGAGACCCAGTACTTC. Its protein is CASRRRVQETQYF. The variable domain in full, with the rest retrieved from reference TRBV28 and TRBJ2-5, is DVKVTQSSRYLVKRTGEKVFLECVQDMDHENMFWYRQDPGLGLRLIYFSYDVKMKEKGDIPEGYSVSREKKERFSLILESASTNQTSMYLCASRRRVQETQYFGPGTRLLVL.

The V call is TRBV6-2 or TRBV6-3, the J call TRBJ1-4; TRBD1 is a possible D gene (5 bases). The germline gives CDR1 MNHEY, CDR2 SVGEGT. The CDR3 has 12 amino acids. Trimming removed 8 bases at V and 5 bases at J, with 9 bases between. CDR3 loop: CASEEGNEKLFF. The CDR3 DNA follows: TGTGCCAGCGAAGAGGGGAATGAAAAACTGTTTTTT.

This clonotype was recorded a few times. The rearrangement joins TRBV6-5 to TRBJ2-7, with a tentative D call TRBD1 (7 bases). Germline assignment: CDR1 MNHEY and CDR2 SVGAGI. The CDR3 has 14 amino acids. V lost 6 bases and J 4 bases, leaving 16 bases between the germline ends. The CDR3 here is CASRAQGTWYEQYF. In DNA form, the CDR3 reads TGTGCCAGCAGGGCACAGGGGACTTGGTACGAGCAGTACTTC.

This clonotype was observed a handful of times. The chain employs TRBV6-4 and TRBJ2-2, with D possibly called TRBD1 or TRBD2 (5 bases each). V was pared by 10 bases and J by 2 bases, with 11 bases between. The CDR3 has 13 residues. Germline CDR1 reads MRHNA; CDR2 reads SNTAGT. CDR3 in amino acids: CATSGANTGELFF. The CDR3 DNA reads as TGTGCCACCTCCGGGGCAAACACCGGGGAGCTGTTTTTT.

CDR3 in DNA: TGCGCCAGCACCCTGGACGGGGAATTCACCGGGGAGCTGTTTTTT. Translating it yields CASTLDGEFTGELFF. V is TRBV5-1 and J is TRBJ2-2, with D possibly matching TRBD2 (5 bases). The CDR3 sequence is 15 residues long. The germline CDR1 and CDR2 sequences are SGHRS and YFSETQ. V gave up 6 bases and J gave up 4 bases, with 16 bases separating them.

This clonotype has just a few counts. The gene calls are TRBV7-9 and TRBJ2-3; D perhaps matches TRBD2 (5 bases). The germline V gene has CDR1 SEHNR and CDR2 FQNEAQ (reference sequence). The V end lost 5 bases, the J end lost 2 bases, and 11 bases lay between the germline ends. The CDR3 consists of 14 residues. CDR3 region: CASSQDYNTDTQYF. The DNA for the CDR3 is TGTGCCAGCAGCCAAGACTACAACACAGATACGCAGTATTTT. Full variable domain (remainder filled in from reference TRBV7-9 and TRBJ2-3): DTGVSQNPRHKITKRGQNVTFRCDPISEHNRLYWYRQTLGQGPEFLTYFQNEAQLEKSRLLSDRFSAERPKGSFSTLEIQRTEQGDSAMYLCASSQDYNTDTQYFGPGTRLTVL.

This clonotype came up many times. This chain links TRBV29-1 with TRBJ1-1; possible D gene TRBD1, 5 bases. CDR3 length: 11 amino acids. Per germline, CDR1 SQVTM and CDR2 ANQGSEA. Trimming took 7 bases from V and 1 from J, leaving 7 bases between them. Here the CDR3 reads CSGTGNTEAFF. The CDR3, as DNA: TGCAGCGGAACAGGGAACACTGAAGCTTTCTTT.

By share, this clonotype counts as medium-sized. V usage is TRBV2 and J usage is TRBJ2-1; unclear D gene. The length of the CDR3 is 15 residues. V was shortened by 6 bases and J by 0 bases, with 12 bases between the two germline ends. Germline V lookup: CDR1 SNHLY, CDR2 FYNNEI. The CDR3 here is CASRLQTSSYNEQFF. The CDR3 DNA sequence: TGTGCCAGCAGGTTACAGACGAGCTCCTACAATGAGCAGTTCTTC.

This chain uses TRBV5-1 with TRBJ2-1; 11 nucleotides match TRBD2. From germline, CDR1 is SGHRS and CDR2 YFSETQ. After removal of 2 bases from V and 3 bases from J, the junction contained 1 base not matched to a gene. This CDR3 is 15 amino acids long. The chain's CDR3 is CASSFGLAGYNEQFF. The CDR3 DNA sequence: TGCGCCAGCAGCTTCGGACTAGCGGGCTACAATGAGCAGTTCTTC.